A selection of T cell receptor beta chains follows, all from one sample in a study of T cells after posttransplantation cyclophosphamide. Here immunoSEQ multiplex PCR was the method, and the copy in TCRdb shows in-frame clones only, minus some. The record shows 40,000 to 60,000 clones for this sample, with no singletons present. Sequenced input: PBMCs. The receptors derive from a man aged 40-50 years in good health, CMV-negative, and a related stem cell transplant donor. Both conserved end residues are part of each CDR3.

CDR3 protein: CASSFSGPSDNEQFF
J gene: TRBJ2-1
V gene: TRBV27

CDR3 protein: CASSFGLAGLSYNEQFF
J gene: TRBJ2-1
V gene: TRBV5-5

CDR3 protein: CASSESLAREQYF
J gene: TRBJ2-7
V gene: TRBV6-4

CDR3 protein: CASSRRTGGDYEQYF
J gene: TRBJ2-7
V gene: TRBV6-5

CDR3 protein: CSAGLAGGSYEQYF
J gene: TRBJ2-7
V gene: TRBV29-1

CDR3 protein: CASSQDQGLNEQYF
J gene: NA
V gene: TRBV14

CDR3 protein: CASSPTGVYGYTF
J gene: TRBJ1-2
V gene: TRBV11-2

CDR3 protein: CASSYSGQAAYSPLHF
J gene: TRBJ1-6
V gene: TRBV6-6

CDR3 protein: CASRFKRGTEAFF
J gene: TRBJ1-1
V gene: TRBV5-1

CDR3 protein: CASSLVAGAEQYF
J gene: TRBJ2-7
V gene: TRBV5-4

CDR3 protein: CASSPGAGGQETQYF
J gene: TRBJ2-5
V gene: TRBV7-3

CDR3 protein: CASSWVAGPNSPLHF
J gene: TRBJ1-6
V gene: TRBV7-8

CDR3 protein: CASSKQITSGSSYEQYF
J gene: TRBJ2-7
V gene: TRBV19

CDR3 protein: CASSAGQGHTEAFF
J gene: TRBJ1-1
V gene: TRBV2

CDR3 protein: CASRGAGGPRYEQYF
J gene: TRBJ2-7
V gene: TRBV6-5

CDR3 protein: CASRRTGPYYGYTF
J gene: TRBJ1-2
V gene: TRBV2

CDR3 protein: CASSLGLGQRETQYF
J gene: TRBJ2-5
V gene: TRBV7-2

CDR3 protein: CASSKTSELAVNEQFF
J gene: TRBJ2-1
V gene: TRBV19

CDR3 protein: CASSLEAGGQDTQYF
J gene: TRBJ2-3
V gene: TRBV5-1

CDR3 protein: CASGRLAGGLNEQFF
J gene: TRBJ2-1
V gene: TRBV11-3

CDR3 protein: CASSPGTGEETQYF
J gene: TRBJ2-5
V gene: TRBV5-4

CDR3 protein: CSVDEGTANTGELFF
J gene: TRBJ2-2
V gene: TRBV29-1

CDR3 protein: CASRKTGPTVGSYEQYF
J gene: TRBJ2-7
V gene: TRBV28

CDR3 protein: CASSQTPALGDTIYF
J gene: TRBJ1-3
V gene: TRBV7-2

CDR3 protein: CASSLRLGEYEQYF
J gene: NA
V gene: TRBV19

CDR3 protein: CASSRGGLDQETQYF
J gene: TRBJ2-5
V gene: TRBV9

CDR3 protein: CASSYSRQTVTDTQYF
J gene: TRBJ2-3
V gene: TRBV6-5

CDR3 protein: CASSIWTGEINNEQFF
J gene: TRBJ2-1
V gene: TRBV5-6

CDR3 protein: CASSLRAGFEEKLFF
J gene: TRBJ1-4
V gene: TRBV5-6

CDR3 protein: CASSLDQAGGSYEQYF
J gene: NA
V gene: TRBV5-6

CDR3 protein: CASSGTGHNTGELFF
J gene: TRBJ2-2
V gene: TRBV11-2

CDR3 protein: CASTRTETYEQYF
J gene: NA
V gene: TRBV6-1